Listed below are T cell receptor beta chains from one sample, sequenced in a study of T-cell memory formation after mild COVID-19. TCRdb itself ran the 5' RACE reads through MiXCR, one entry per CDR3 protein. The table shows approximately 150,000 distinct CDR3 sequences, with around 15% occurring only once. The sequenced sample was PBMCs or a T cell subset sorted from them (not recorded which). The receptor source for this set is an adult woman who had mild COVID-19 (a few samples of this study predate the infection). Cell type and time point are not known. Both conserved end residues are part of each CDR3. A D gene is named only where the DNA matches it firmly. Clone size is given for some rows only: seen once, a few or many times, or a class if the clone is expanded.

cdr3_length	d_call	clone_size	v_call	j_call	cdr3_aa	cdr3_nt
15	TRBD1	once	TRBV5-1	TRBJ2-2	CASSVETGVTGELFF	TGCGCCAGCAGCGTAGAGACAGGGGTCACCGGGGAGCTGTTTTTT
18	TRBD1	.	TRBV6-5	TRBJ2-3	CASSYSRTGIRAADTQYF	TGTGCCAGCAGTTACTCGAGGACAGGGATAAGGGCAGCAGATACGCAGTATTTT
14	.	.	TRBV29-1	TRBJ2-1	CSARLADLYNEQFF	TGCAGCGCTAGACTCGCGGACCTTTACAATGAGCAGTTCTTC
15	TRBD1	once	TRBV11-3	TRBJ2-3	CASSSGQISTDTQYF	TGTGCCAGCAGCTCGGGACAGATCAGCACAGATACGCAGTATTTT
15	.	many	TRBV2	TRBJ2-2	CASNSIGGDTGELFF	TGTGCCAGCAACTCTATAGGGGGAGACACCGGGGAGCTGTTTTTT
15	.	.	TRBV10-3	TRBJ2-1	CAISDIAVSYNEQFF	TGTGCCATCAGTGACATAGCTGTCTCCTACAATGAGCAGTTCTTC
13	.	.	TRBV29-1	TRBJ2-4	CSVQGRGMDIQYF	TGCAGCGTGCAGGGTCGGGGGATGGACATTCAGTACTTC
14	.	.	TRBV11-2	TRBJ2-7	CASSLGTELYEQYF	TGTGCCAGCAGCTTAGGGACAGAGCTTTACGAGCAGTACTTC
14	.	many	TRBV6-5	TRBJ2-5	CASSLVGVQETQYF	TGTGCCAGCAGTTTGGTAGGGGTACAAGAGACCCAGTACTTC
15	TRBD2	few	TRBV20-1	TRBJ2-1	CSARDSGAVPNEQFF	TGCAGTGCTAGAGATAGCGGGGCGGTCCCCAATGAGCAGTTCTTC
15	.	few	TRBV7-2	TRBJ1-5	CASSLAGPINQPQHF	TGTGCCAGCAGCTTAGCCGGACCGATCAATCAGCCCCAGCATTTT
14	TRBD1	few	TRBV2	TRBJ2-7	CASSEQGETYEQYF	TGTGCCAGCAGTGAACAGGGGGAAACCTACGAGCAGTACTTC
13	TRBD1	few	TRBV29-1	TRBJ2-3	CSVKGALTDTQYF	TGCAGCGTTAAGGGGGCGCTTACAGATACGCAGTATTTT
14	.	few	TRBV4-3	TRBJ2-1	CASSQEAYYNEQFF	TGCGCCAGCAGCCAAGAGGCATACTACAATGAGCAGTTCTTC
15	.	few	TRBV5-5	TRBJ2-7	CASSLDYGKSYEQYF	TGTGCCAGCAGCTTGGATTACGGAAAGTCCTACGAGCAGTACTTC
16	.	few	TRBV7-9	TRBJ1-1	CASRPDRGHMNTEAFF	TGTGCCAGCAGGCCCGACCGGGGACATATGAACACTGAAGCTTTCTTT
15	TRBD1	.	TRBV7-3	TRBJ1-2	CASSSKTGPVGGYTF	TGTGCCAGCAGCTCCAAGACAGGGCCCGTCGGGGGCTACACCTTC
15	.	few	TRBV24-1	TRBJ2-3	CATRPAASSTDTQYF	TGTGCCACCAGGCCGGCCGCCTCTAGCACAGATACGCAGTATTTT
15	TRBD2	few	TRBV4-1	TRBJ2-5	CASGEFPGGEETQYF	TGCGCCAGCGGAGAGTTTCCCGGGGGGGAAGAGACCCAGTACTTC
16	TRBD2	.	TRBV5-1	TRBJ2-1	CASSQTASGRYNEQFF	TGCGCCAGCAGCCAAACGGCCAGCGGGAGATACAATGAGCAGTTCTTC
15	TRBD2	.	TRBV12-3/TRBV12-4	TRBJ2-3	CASTLRLAGEDTQYF	TGTGCCAGCACCCTGAGACTAGCGGGGGAGGATACGCAGTATTTT
16	.	few	TRBV28	TRBJ2-3	CASSRSGARGAGTQYF	TGTGCCAGCAGCCGCTCCGGGGCCAGGGGGGCCGGTACGCAGTATTTT
14	TRBD2	few	TRBV5-1	TRBJ2-3	CASSTGGPQDTQYF	TGCGCCAGCAGCACGGGGGGGCCACAAGATACGCAGTATTTT
14	.	.	TRBV7-9	TRBJ1-1	CASSLVVGDTEAFF	TGTGCCAGCAGCTTAGTCGTGGGAGACACTGAAGCTTTCTTT
17	.	.	TRBV12-3/TRBV12-4	TRBJ2-3	CASSQSPSPAAADTQYF	TGTGCCAGCAGCCAATCGCCGTCGCCCGCCGCAGCAGATACGCAGTATTTT
14	.	.	TRBV6-2/TRBV6-3	TRBJ2-2	CASSYSILGGELFF	TGTGCCAGCAGTTACTCGATATTAGGAGGGGAGCTGTTTTTT
18	TRBD2	few	TRBV7-2	TRBJ2-1	CASSLFGTSGSPYNEQFF	TGTGCCAGCAGCTTATTTGGGACTAGCGGGAGCCCCTACAATGAGCAGTTCTTC
12	.	many	TRBV29-1	TRBJ2-7	CSVVLGTYEQYF	TGCAGCGTTGTCCTTGGCACCTACGAGCAGTACTTC
15	TRBD1	.	TRBV7-9	TRBJ2-7	CASEQDGTATYEQYF	TGTGCCAGCGAACAAGACGGGACAGCTACCTACGAGCAGTACTTC
15	.	.	TRBV5-5	TRBJ2-1	CASSQDLSSYNEQFF	TGTGCCAGCAGCCAGGACTTAAGCTCCTACAATGAGCAGTTCTTC
15	.	.	TRBV12-3/TRBV12-4	TRBJ2-5	CASSSGRGLQETQYF	TGTGCCAGCAGTTCGGGCAGGGGCCTTCAAGAGACCCAGTACTTC
14	.	.	TRBV6-6	TRBJ1-1	CASSSFLRNTEAFF	TGTGCCAGCAGTTCGTTCCTTAGAAACACTGAAGCTTTCTTT
15	.	few	TRBV4-1	TRBJ2-7	CASSQDIGDWLEQYF	TGCGCCAGCAGCCAAGATATTGGAGACTGGTTGGAGCAGTACTTC
12	.	.	TRBV12-3/TRBV12-4	TRBJ2-1	CASSLVEDEQFF	TGTGCCAGCTCCTTAGTTGAGGATGAGCAGTTCTTC
14	TRBD1	few	TRBV20-1	TRBJ1-1	CSARSGGGGTEAFF	TGCAGTGCGCGCTCAGGGGGCGGTGGCACTGAAGCTTTCTTT
16	.	.	TRBV12-3/TRBV12-4	TRBJ2-7	CASSLTPPGTGYEQYF	TGTGCCAGCAGTTTAACGCCCCCCGGGACTGGCTACGAGCAGTACTTC
16	.	few	TRBV12-3/TRBV12-4	TRBJ2-1	CASSFRGSGDYNEQFF	TGTGCCAGCAGTTTTCGCGGATCGGGGGACTACAATGAGCAGTTCTTC
17	TRBD2	few	TRBV15	TRBJ2-2	CATSSRLAGAATGELFF	TGTGCCACCAGCAGCCGACTAGCGGGGGCCGCAACCGGGGAGCTGTTTTTT
15	TRBD1	few	TRBV20-1	TRBJ1-2	CSARDSDRESYGYTF	TGCAGTGCTAGAGATAGCGACAGGGAGAGCTATGGCTACACCTTC
13	.	few	TRBV18	TRBJ2-5	CASRVEGQETQYF	TGTGCCAGCCGGGTCGAGGGCCAAGAGACCCAGTACTTC
14	TRBD2	few	TRBV25-1	TRBJ2-1	CTTRLAGDHNEQFF	TGTACCACCCGGCTAGCGGGAGATCACAATGAGCAGTTCTTC
13	.	.	TRBV2	TRBJ1-5	CASSSQDNQPQHF	TGTGCCAGCAGTTCACAGGACAATCAGCCCCAGCATTTT
13	.	many	TRBV12-3/TRBV12-4	TRBJ2-3	CASSSPYGDTQYF	TGTGCCAGCAGCTCGCCGTATGGAGATACGCAGTATTTT
12	TRBD2	.	TRBV29-1	TRBJ2-5	CSVEIGGETQYF	TGCAGCGTTGAAATCGGGGGGGAGACCCAGTACTTC
14	.	few	TRBV12-3/TRBV12-4	TRBJ2-5	CASSHGPSQETQYF	TGTGCCAGCAGCCATGGACCCAGCCAAGAGACCCAGTACTTC